The clone carrying this T cell receptor beta chain was seen more than once but under ten times. Its antigen remains unidentified. This specimen comes from a study of beta chain features in type 1 diabetes. Study-wide results and caveats: Naive, central memory and Treg TCRB repertoires seemed to resemble each other more closely in patients than they did in healthy donors. A potential influence of HLA type upon TCRB rearrangement remained unresolved herein.

Trimming at V came to 6 bases and at J to 3 bases, leaving 4 bases not matched to a gene. The CDR3 runs to 14 residues. CDR1 is MNHEY and CDR2 is SVGAGI in the germline V gene. Every bit of the isolated RNA underwent reverse transcription, so sequencing read expressed TCRB transcripts. Assay: immunoSEQ multiplex PCR; the TCRdb copy retains only in-frame clones and omits some. The data hold over 300,000 clones, with 8% observed a single time. Sample: central memory CD4+ T cells from blood. V and J are TRBV6-5 and TRBJ2-1; TRBD1 matches 8 bases. This receptor was taken from a woman younger than 35 in good health. CDR3 bases: TGTGCCAGCAGGCGACAGGGGCACTACAATGAGCAGTTCTTC. Amino acids: CASRRQGHYNEQFF.